The 2 T cell receptor beta chains below were found in one sample sequenced in a study of shared clonotypes between healthy human individuals. Naive-designated CD8 cells lacked CD45RO, were positively enriched for CCR7, and omitted terminally differentiated effector memory CD45RA+ cells. Sequenced by immunoSEQ multiplex PCR; TCRdb stores in-frame clones only, minus some. The profile shows millions of clones, about 95% of them singletons. The sequenced material came from naive CD8+ T cells sorted from blood. The source of these receptors is a man aged 18 to 30 in good health.

V usage is TRBV27 and J usage is TRBJ2-7; D uncertain. The germline V gene encodes CDR1 MNHEY and CDR2 SMNVEV (reference sequence). V was pared by 5 bases and J by 2 bases, with 10 bases between. There are 13 residues in the CDR3. The CDR3 spells CASSPVNAYEQYF. DNA of the CDR3: TGTGCCAGCAGTCCCGTAAATGCCTACGAGCAGTACTTC.

A word on this clone: Distinct nucleotide sequences in the sample also encode this CDR3. The genes are TRBV7-9 and TRBJ1-1; a possible D gene is TRBD1 (5 bases). CDR1 and CDR2 (germline): SEHNR, FQNEAQ (reference sequence). The length of the CDR3 is 13 residues. Between the trimmed V and J ends, which lost 4 bases and 4 bases, there was a span of 10 bases. This CDR3 is CASSSTQGTEAFF. For the CDR3, the DNA is TGTGCCAGCAGCTCGACCCAGGGCACTGAAGCTTTCTTT.